This TCR beta chain was profiled in a study of CD8 T cells in Susac syndrome. The RNA, roughly 0.5 to 1 ug, was put through reverse transcription using random hexamers. MiXCR, applied by TCRdb to the immunoSEQ multiplex PCR reads, yields one record per CDR3 protein. The sample gives approximately 150,000 distinct CDR3 sequences, about 94% of which show up once; approximately 0.08% is in the top ten. Per germline, CDR1 SNHLY and CDR2 FYNNEI. The CDR3 contains 12 residues. Trimming took 7 bases from V and 5 from J, leaving 12 bases between them. Peripheral blood CD8+ and CD4+ T cells were profiled by TCR beta sequencing. Diagnostic criteria defined recently for definite or probable disease were met by the Susac syndrome patients. Isolation of CD8+ and CD4+ T cells was performed negatively, whereas enrichment of TEMRA cells was done by FACS.

This receptor was taken from a human donor with Susac syndrome. The chain couples TRBV2 to TRBJ2-7; D is undetermined. Sequenced sample: CD4+ T cells from PBMCs. This chain's CDR3 is CASTQATNEQYF. The CDR3, as DNA: TGTGCCAGCACCCAGGCGACCAACGAGCAGTACTTC.